One sample yielded the 22 T cell receptor beta chains listed below, sequenced in a study of a mutant IDH1 vaccine in newly diagnosed glioma. TCRdb's copy holds only in-frame clones and misses some; the assay was immunoSEQ multiplex PCR. Of some 60,000 clones listed, about 91% are singletons. Time point of the sample: baseline, week 1 (first vaccination visit). The treatment denotes: pre-vaccination baseline after standard-of-care therapy. The sequenced sample was PBMCs, obtained from a glioma patient treated with radiotherapy, temozolomide or both. These receptors were collected from a man between 50 and 59 years old with glioma.

J is TRBJ1-2 and V is TRBV10-1; D possibly corresponds to TRBD1 (6 bases). With 8 bases removed from V and 8 bases from J, the gap between germline ends came to 21 bases. The CDR3 has 14 residues. Germline loops: CDR1 WNHNN, CDR2 SYGVQD (reference sequence). CDR3 sequence: CASVGGTRGGGYTF. In DNA, the CDR3 is TGCGCCAGCGTGGGGGGCACACGGGGGGGCGGCTACACCTTC.

The rearrangement uses TRBV10-2 and TRBJ2-7; TRBD1 aligns across 9 bases. This CDR3 is 13 amino acids long. Germline trimming cut 7 bases from V and 3 bases from J; bases unmatched to any gene: 4. Per the germline V gene, CDR1 is WSHSY and CDR2 is SAAADI. The CDR3 is CASTRTGVYEQYF. The CDR3 DNA sequence: TGCGCCAGCACCCGGACAGGGGTCTACGAGCAGTACTTC.

The V gene is TRBV7-8, the J gene TRBJ2-5; no clear D gene. V was pared by 6 bases and J by 0 bases, with 23 bases between. This CDR3 is built from 18 residues. CDR1 is SGHVS, CDR2 FQNEAQ, per germline. This chain's CDR3 is CASRFYGPLYPYQETQYF. CDR3 nucleotides: TGTGCCAGCAGATTTTACGGGCCTCTCTACCCGTACCAAGAGACCCAGTACTTC.

The chain carries TRBV30 and TRBJ1-3, with D possibly being TRBD1 (6 bases). Germline-derived CDR1 and CDR2 are GTSNPN and SVGIG (reference sequence). V was shortened by 5 bases and J by 4 bases, with 12 bases between the two germline ends. The CDR3 is 13 residues long. The CDR3 region is CAWGTGIGNTIYF. DNA of the CDR3: TGTGCCTGGGGAACAGGGATCGGAAACACCATATATTTT.

This chain uses TRBV7-6 with TRBJ1-5; 10 nucleotides match TRBD1. This CDR3 spans 15 amino acids. Germline CDR1 is SGHVS and CDR2 is FNYEAQ. V lost 5 bases, J lost 4 bases, and 5 bases stayed unmatched. The CDR3 is CASSPGTGVNQPQHF. The CDR3 nucleotides read TGTGCCAGCAGCCCAGGGACAGGGGTGAATCAGCCCCAGCATTTT.

The CDR3 nucleotides read TGCAGCGTTGATACCGGGGCGTACGAGCAGTACTTC. This translates into CSVDTGAYEQYF. The chain has TRBV29-1 and TRBJ2-7; possibly TRBD1 or TRBD2 for D (5 bases each). Germline CDR1 is SQVTM and CDR2 is ANQGSEA. V lost 3 bases to trimming and J lost 4 bases, with 10 bases between them. There are 12 residues in the CDR3.

The V and J genes are TRBV7-2 and TRBJ1-2; no clear D. Trimming cost V 2 bases and J 8 bases, with 12 bases left between them. The germline V gene encodes CDR1 SGHTA and CDR2 FQGNSA. CDR3 length: 13 residues. The CDR3 nucleotides read TGTGCCAGCAGCTTAAATTTGCGTGGAGGCTACACCTTC. Residues: CASSLNLRGGYTF.

The chain joins TRBV7-2 to TRBJ2-7; 7 positions match TRBD2. Looked up from germline, CDR1 is SGHTA and CDR2 is FQGNSA. Trimming removed 7 bases from V and 4 bases from J; junction bases left unmatched: 10. CDR3 length equals 14 residues. The CDR3 is CASNKGWGGYEQYF. The CDR3 bases are TGTGCCAGCAACAAAGGTTGGGGGGGGTACGAGCAGTACTTC.

The chain has TRBV5-1 and TRBJ2-2; TRBD2 matches at 10 bases. The V gene end was trimmed by 2 bases and the J gene end by 6 bases; junction bases not matched to a gene: 4. CDR1 SGHRS and CDR2 YFSETQ come from the germline V gene. CDR3 length: 15 amino acids. The CDR3 region has the DNA TGCGCCAGCAGCTTAAGCGGGAGGGCCGCCGGGGAGCTGTTTTTT. Its translation: CASSLSGRAAGELFF.

The J gene is TRBJ1-4, the V gene TRBV7-6; 7 positions match TRBD1. The V and J ends lost 1 base and 4 bases, in that order; junction bases with no gene match: 3. CDR3 length equals 15 residues. Germline CDR1 SGHVS, CDR2 FNYEAQ. DNA of the CDR3: TGTGCCAGCAGCTTAGGCAGGGGGGATAATGAAAAACTGTTTTTT. Its translation is CASSLGRGDNEKLFF.

The V call is TRBV6-6, the J call TRBJ2-5; D unresolved. Germline values: CDR1 MNHNY, CDR2 SVGAGI (reference sequence). This CDR3 is 12 amino acids long. Trimming took 5 bases from V and 2 from J, leaving 6 bases between them. CDR3 protein: CASSRRQETQYF. The CDR3 nucleotides are TGTGCCAGCAGTCGTAGGCAAGAGACCCAGTACTTC.

The J gene is TRBJ2-3, the V gene TRBV5-1, with D perhaps TRBD1 (6 bases). Trimming stripped 0 bases from V and 1 base from J, with 15 bases between. The CDR3 totals 17 residues. Germline assignment: CDR1 SGHRS and CDR2 YFSETQ. The CDR3 is CASSLGLSGDRTDTQYF. The CDR3 coding sequence is TGCGCCAGCAGCTTGGGATTATCAGGGGACCGCACAGATACGCAGTATTTT.

This sequence joins TRBV5-5 and TRBJ1-3; no firm D call. V was cut by 0 bases and J by 0 bases, with 7 bases left in between. Looked up from germline, CDR1 is SGHKS and CDR2 is YYEKEE (reference sequence). This CDR3 comprises 15 residues. This CDR3 is CASSLELLSGNTIYF. The CDR3 nucleotides are TGTGCCAGCAGCTTGGAGCTCCTCTCTGGAAACACCATATATTTT.

This clone was seen once. The chain recombines TRBV6-5 with TRBJ1-6; no clear D gene. Germline CDR1 MNHEY, CDR2 SVGAGI. The CDR3 sequence is 15 residues long. V was cut by 0 bases and J by 10 bases, with 13 bases left in between. The CDR3 loop is CASSYSIVRKSPLHF. As DNA, the CDR3 is TGTGCCAGCAGTTACTCGATAGTCAGAAAGTCACCCCTCCACTTT.

V is TRBV9 and J is TRBJ1-2; a weak D match, TRBD1 (6 bases). There are 15 residues in the CDR3. Germline loops: CDR1 SGDLS, CDR2 YYNGEE. V shed 0 bases and J shed 6 bases, with 15 bases lying between them. The CDR3, as DNA: TGTGCCAGCAGCGTAGAGGCCAGGGGTGGGAATGGCTACACCTTC. Translating gives CASSVEARGGNGYTF.

The V call is TRBV9, the J call TRBJ2-5; a possible D gene is TRBD1 (6 bases). The V end lost 1 base, the J end lost 2 bases, and 12 bases lay between the germline ends. Germline-derived CDR1 and CDR2 are SGDLS and YYNGEE. The CDR3 has 15 amino acids. The CDR3 spells CASSVSLGQQETQYF. The CDR3 nucleotides are TGTGCCAGCAGCGTATCCCTCGGACAGCAAGAGACCCAGTACTTC.

The chain combines TRBV5-4 with TRBJ2-7; D assignment may be TRBD1 or TRBD2 (5 bases each). The CDR3 covers 13 residues. Trimming left V 4 bases short and J 4 bases short, with 12 bases between. Germline values: CDR1 SGHNT, CDR2 YYREEE (reference sequence). The CDR3 loop reads CASSTGTRYEQYF. CDR3 nucleotides: TGTGCCAGCAGCACCGGGACCCGATACGAGCAGTACTTC.

The chain has TRBV6-5 and TRBJ1-1, with D hard to call. Trimming pared 0 bases from V and 6 bases from J, leaving 17 bases between. This CDR3 has 16 amino acids. Per germline, CDR1 MNHEY and CDR2 SVGAGI. The CDR3 loop is CASSYSGGRKFAEAFF. In DNA, the CDR3 is TGTGCCAGCAGTTACTCGGGAGGTAGGAAGTTCGCTGAAGCTTTCTTT.

V and J are TRBV19 and TRBJ1-2; 8 bases align to TRBD1. J lost 4 bases, V lost 2 bases, and 9 bases had no gene match. This CDR3 is built from 16 residues. Looked up from germline, CDR1 is LNHDA and CDR2 is SQIVND (reference sequence). In nucleotides, the CDR3 is TGTGCCAGTAGTATAACGGGGCAGGGGGCCCCCTATGGCTACACCTTC. Encoded protein: CASSITGQGAPYGYTF.

The chain joins TRBV6-6 to TRBJ2-7; D uncertain. Germline CDR1 MNHNY, CDR2 SVGAGI (reference sequence). Deletions cut 6 bases from V and 3 bases from J, with 9 bases between. The CDR3 spans 12 residues. Written as DNA, the CDR3 is TGTGCCAGCAGCCCCAGGCGCTACGAGCAGTACTTC. It encodes CASSPRRYEQYF.

The chain combines TRBV23-1 with TRBJ2-1; D possibly corresponds to TRBD1 (5 bases). TRBV23-1 is filed as an ORF, its function uncertain. This CDR3 region has 15 residues. V dropped 2 bases and J dropped 7 bases, with 15 bases sitting between them. The CDR3, as DNA: TGCGCCAGCAGTCAAATTGGCGCATCAGGGAATGAGCAGTTCTTC. This gives the protein CASSQIGASGNEQFF.

CDR3 amino acids: CASSSWGGRTGELFF. In DNA form, the CDR3 reads TGTGCCAGCAGCTCCTGGGGGGGCCGGACCGGGGAGCTGTTTTTT. J is TRBJ2-2 and V is TRBV7-2, with a possible D match to TRBD2 (7 bases). CDR1 is SGHTA, CDR2 FQGNSA, per germline. CDR3 length equals 15 residues. With 4 bases removed from V and 5 bases from J, the gap between germline ends came to 14 bases.